The TCR beta chain described here comes from a study of blood T cell repertoires in COVID-19. The age range of participants was about 18 to 95 years, with residence in about two dozen US areas. The CDR3 runs to 16 residues. Germline V gives CDR1 MGHRA, CDR2 YSYEKL. Trimming left V 0 bases short and J 7 bases short, with 15 bases between. Libraries were prepared by immunoSEQ multiplex PCR; TCRdb keeps only in-frame clonotypes and omits some of them. The data hold a few hundred thousand clones, with around 87% observed a single time. This sequence originates from a man aged 40-55 years in a cohort exposed to, infected with or recovered from COVID-19 (not recorded which). Sequenced sample: PBMCs or T cells enriched from blood (not recorded which). The chain uses TRBV4-1 and TRBJ1-4; TRBD1 might be the D (6 bases). In nucleotides, the CDR3 is TGCGCCAGCAGCCAAGATCCCGCCAGGGGAAGTGAAAAACTGTTTTTT. Amino acids: CASSQDPARGSEKLFF.